This T cell receptor (beta chain) was recorded in a study of lung T cells in sarcoidosis with Löfgren's syndrome. Study summary: CD4+ T cells build up in sarcoidosis bronchoalveolar lavage fluid. Repertoire analyses centered on Löfgren's syndrome patients. Points from the study as a whole: TRAV12-1 and TRBV2 were reportedly most expanded in Löfgren's patients. Recognition of an unidentified sarcoidosis antigen was only suggested.

TCRdb re-called the reads through MiXCR, storing one row per CDR3 protein. The sample includes 2,000 to 3,000 distinct CDR3 sequences, around 30% of them seen just once. This clonotype was detected ten times or more. No antigen is known for it. Germline lookup yields CDR1 SQVTM and CDR2 ANQGSEA. The CDR3 is 13 residues long. The V and J ends lost 3 bases and 4 bases respectively, with 12 bases between them. The receptor comes from a human donor with sarcoidosis (Löfgren's syndrome or another form), or a control subject (not recorded which). V usage is TRBV29-1 and J usage is TRBJ2-5; D may be TRBD2 (6 bases). The sample consisted of CD4+ T cells from PBMCs. CDR3 sequence (DNA): TGCAGCGTTGATCGAAGGGGAGGAGAGACCCAGTACTTC. The encoded protein is CSVDRRGGETQYF. The whole variable domain, filled in from reference TRBV29-1 and TRBJ2-5, reads SAVISQKPSRDICQRGTSLTIQCQVDSQVTMMFWYRQQPGQSLTLIATANQGSEATYESGFVIDKFPISRPNLTFSTLTVSNMSPEDSSIYLCSVDRRGGETQYFGPGTRLLVL.